These 16 T cell receptor beta chains share one sample of origin, sequenced in a study of T cell repertoires in ileal Crohn's disease (dated by TCRdb to the late 2010s). The library was made by the immunoSEQ multiplex PCR assay. The immuneACCESS repertoire file appears here via TCRdb, limited to in-frame rearrangements. These files lack a portion of the clones; in checked studies, under half of the deficit traces to unresolved V genes, and the cause of the others is not known. The sample includes some 17,000 clones, with roughly 88% observed a single time. Roughly 5.7% of the sample is taken by the ten largest. Sequencing input: ileal tissue. These receptors all come from an adult with Crohn's disease.

The chain links TRBV6-1 to TRBJ1-5, with D perhaps matching TRBD1 (6 bases). In germline, CDR1 is MNHNS, CDR2 SASEGT. This CDR3 has 15 residues. V was clipped by 8 bases and J by 4 bases, with 18 bases between them. The CDR3 coding sequence is TGTGCCAGCTCGCCAAACAGGGCTAGTAATCAGCCCCAGCATTTT. Its translation: CASSPNRASNQPQHF.

The V call is TRBV7-8, the J call TRBJ1-2; D unclear. CDR3 length equals 13 residues. Germline CDR1 SGHVS, CDR2 FQNEAQ. With 5 bases removed from V and 5 bases from J, the gap between germline ends came to 12 bases. CDR3 sequence reads: CASSPAEEYGYTF. The CDR3, as DNA: TGTGCCAGCAGCCCCGCGGAGGAGTATGGCTACACCTTC. Variable domain in full (rest from reference TRBV7-8 and TRBJ1-2): GAGVSQSPRYKVAKRGQDVALRCDPISGHVSLFWYQQALGQGPEFLTYFQNEAQLDKSGLPSDRFFAERPEGSVSTLKIQRTQQEDSAVYLCASSPAEEYGYTFGSGTRLTVV.

The rearrangement links TRBV27 to TRBJ2-5, with 8 bases matching TRBD2. The J segment lost 5 bases and the V segment lost 3 bases, leaving 5 bases of the junction unmatched. The germline V gene has CDR1 MNHEY and CDR2 SMNVEV (reference sequence). The CDR3 runs 14 residues. This CDR3 is CASSLGTRGETQYF. For the CDR3, the DNA is TGTGCCAGCAGTTTGGGGACTAGGGGGGAGACCCAGTACTTC.

J is TRBJ1-5 and V is TRBV30; tentatively, D is TRBD1 (5 bases). The CDR3 has 11 residues. CDR1 GTSNPN and CDR2 SVGIG come from the germline V gene (reference sequence). V lost 5 bases to trimming and J lost 4 bases, with 6 bases between them. In DNA, the CDR3 is TGTGCCTGGGGGGCTAATCAGCCCCAGCATTTT. Translation: CAWGANQPQHF.

The J gene is TRBJ2-7, the V gene TRBV20-1; perhaps TRBD2 as D (5 bases). Germline loops: CDR1 DFQATT, CDR2 SNEGSKA (reference sequence). The CDR3 has 10 amino acids. The V end lost 6 bases, the J end lost 7 bases, and 10 bases lay between the germline ends. The CDR3 sequence: CSAKRGEQYF. CDR3 bases: TGCAGTGCAAAGAGAGGGGAGCAGTACTTC.

The chain recombines TRBV9 with TRBJ2-7; perhaps TRBD1 as D (6 bases). The CDR3 runs 15 residues. Per germline, CDR1 SGDLS and CDR2 YYNGEE. V was shortened by 4 bases and J by 5 bases, with 19 bases between the two germline ends. CDR3 sequence reads: CASSTRGQGLHEQYF. The CDR3 DNA follows: TGTGCCAGCAGCACGAGGGGTCAGGGGCTCCACGAGCAGTACTTC.

This sequence joins TRBV6-4 and TRBJ2-1; 10 nucleotides agree with TRBD2. The germline gives CDR1 MRHNA, CDR2 SNTAGT. This CDR3 is 16 amino acids long. V lost 7 bases to trimming and J lost 7 bases; unmatched junction nucleotides: 13. Here the CDR3 reads CASNRKREGGENEQFF. The CDR3 DNA is TGTGCCAGCAATAGAAAGCGGGAGGGTGGGGAAAATGAGCAGTTCTTC.

The chain has TRBV5-4 and TRBJ2-1, with D maybe TRBD1 (5 bases). This CDR3 is 12 amino acids long. V shed 0 bases and J shed 9 bases, with 7 bases lying between them. From germline, CDR1 is SGHNT and CDR2 YYREEE (reference sequence). The CDR3 loop is CASSLETAEQFF. CDR3 DNA sequence: TGTGCCAGCAGCTTGGAGACAGCTGAGCAGTTCTTC.

This chain joins TRBV9 and TRBJ1-6; D uncertain. V was pared by 0 bases and J by 9 bases, with 10 bases between. Per germline, CDR1 SGDLS and CDR2 YYNGEE. There are 14 residues in the CDR3. CDR3 residues: CASSVGGSSSPLHF. CDR3 bases: TGTGCCAGCAGCGTAGGAGGGAGTAGTTCACCCCTCCACTTT.

The chain couples TRBV6-4 to TRBJ2-3; 11 bases are shared with TRBD2. The CDR3 loop spans 15 amino acids. The V gene end was trimmed by 0 bases and the J gene end by 4 bases; junction bases not matched to a gene: 0. Germline V gene lookup returns CDR1 MRHNA and CDR2 SNTAGT. The CDR3 coding sequence is TGTGCCAGCAGTGACTCTAGCGGGAGGGCAGATACGCAGTATTTT. Encoded protein: CASSDSSGRADTQYF.

The V call is TRBV29-1, the J call TRBJ2-2; D might be TRBD1 (5 bases). Per germline, CDR1 SQVTM and CDR2 ANQGSEA. V dropped 4 bases and J dropped 7 bases, with 7 bases sitting between them. The CDR3 has 11 residues. CDR3 nucleotides: TGCAGCGTTGGGGGCCGCGGGGAGCTGTTTTTT. It specifies CSVGGRGELFF.

This rearrangement joins TRBV5-6 to TRBJ2-1, with D perhaps TRBD2 (6 bases). Trimming removed 7 bases at V and 6 bases at J, with 14 bases between. The germline CDR1 and CDR2 sequences are SGHDT and YYEEEE. CDR3 length equals 13 residues. DNA for the CDR3: TGTGCCAGCGGGGCCCCCGGGGGCAATGAGCAGTTCTTC. This translates into CASGAPGGNEQFF.

In its sample, this clone was seen a few times. The chain recombines TRBV15 with TRBJ2-5; D possibly corresponds to TRBD2 (6 bases). CDR1 is LNHNV and CDR2 is YYDKDF in the germline V gene (reference sequence). CDR3 length: 15 amino acids. V gave up 0 bases and J gave up 2 bases, with 10 bases separating them. The CDR3 is CATSRDLGGQETQYF. The CDR3, as DNA: TGTGCCACCAGCAGAGATCTGGGGGGTCAAGAGACCCAGTACTTC.

V and J are TRBV25-1 and TRBJ2-7; TRBD2 agrees at 8 bases. The CDR3 consists of 16 residues. The germline V gene has CDR1 MGHDK and CDR2 SYGVNS. The V segment lost 6 bases and the J segment 2 bases; nucleotides outside the gene matches: 12. The CDR3 sequence: CASSGLKAGVPYEQYF. The DNA for the CDR3 is TGTGCCAGCAGCGGGCTAAAAGCGGGAGTCCCCTACGAGCAGTACTTC.

The chain joins TRBV4-1 to TRBJ1-2, with D maybe TRBD1 (5 bases). The CDR3 runs 15 residues. V dropped 0 bases and J dropped 2 bases, with 10 bases sitting between them. Per germline, CDR1 MGHRA and CDR2 YSYEKL. CDR3 DNA sequence: TGCGCCAGCAGCCAAGACACAGGCTCGAACTATGGCTACACCTTC. Its protein is CASSQDTGSNYGYTF.

This chain joins TRBV11-2 and TRBJ2-2, with D perhaps TRBD1 (6 bases). The CDR3 sequence is 15 residues long. Trimming shortened V by 0 bases and J by 3 bases, and 8 bases separated the two germline ends. CDR1 is SGHAT and CDR2 is FQNNGV in the germline V gene. The CDR3, as DNA: TGTGCCAGCAGCTTAGAAACAGGGTACACCGGGGAGCTGTTTTTT. This sequence encodes CASSLETGYTGELFF.